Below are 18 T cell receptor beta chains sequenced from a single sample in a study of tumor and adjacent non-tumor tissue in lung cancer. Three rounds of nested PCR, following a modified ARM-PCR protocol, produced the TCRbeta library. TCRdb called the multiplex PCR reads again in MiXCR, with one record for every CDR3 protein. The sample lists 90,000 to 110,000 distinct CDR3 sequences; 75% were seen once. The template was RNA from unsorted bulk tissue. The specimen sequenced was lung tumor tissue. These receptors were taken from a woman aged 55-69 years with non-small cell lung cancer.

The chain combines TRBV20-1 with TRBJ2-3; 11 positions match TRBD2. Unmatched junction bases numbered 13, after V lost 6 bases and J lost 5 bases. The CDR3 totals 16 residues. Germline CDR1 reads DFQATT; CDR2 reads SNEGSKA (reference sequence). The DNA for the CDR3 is TGCAGTGCCACCCTCAGACTAGCGGGAATCGAAGATACGCAGTATTTT. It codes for CSATLRLAGIEDTQYF.

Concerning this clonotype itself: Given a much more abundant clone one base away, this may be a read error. The CDR3 nucleotides read TGCAGTCCCTGGGCCAGCGAGCAGTACTTC. Protein product: CSPWASEQYF. V usage is TRBV20-1 and J usage is TRBJ2-7; D is unclear. Germline CDR1 reads DFQATT; CDR2 reads SNEGSKA (reference sequence). The CDR3 runs 10 residues. V was clipped by 8 bases and J by 6 bases, with 11 bases between them.

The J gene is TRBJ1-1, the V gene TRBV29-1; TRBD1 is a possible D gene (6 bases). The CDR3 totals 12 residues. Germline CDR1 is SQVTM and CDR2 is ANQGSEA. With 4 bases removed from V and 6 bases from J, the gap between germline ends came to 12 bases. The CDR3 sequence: CSVGQGTSEAFF. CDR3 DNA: TGCAGCGTTGGCCAGGGGACCTCTGAAGCTTTCTTT.

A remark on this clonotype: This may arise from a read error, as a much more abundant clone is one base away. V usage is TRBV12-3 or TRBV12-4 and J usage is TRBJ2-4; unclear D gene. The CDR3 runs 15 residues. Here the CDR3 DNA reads TGTGTCAGCAGTTTAGGGCATCCGGCCAAAAACATTCAGTACTTC. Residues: CVSSLGHPAKNIQYF.

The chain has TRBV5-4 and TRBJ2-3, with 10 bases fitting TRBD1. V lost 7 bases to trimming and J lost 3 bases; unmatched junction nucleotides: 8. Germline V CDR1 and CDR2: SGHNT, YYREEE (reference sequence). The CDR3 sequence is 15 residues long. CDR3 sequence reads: CASGPTGGATDTQYF. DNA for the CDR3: TGTGCCAGCGGTCCGACAGGGGGCGCAACAGATACGCAGTATTTT.

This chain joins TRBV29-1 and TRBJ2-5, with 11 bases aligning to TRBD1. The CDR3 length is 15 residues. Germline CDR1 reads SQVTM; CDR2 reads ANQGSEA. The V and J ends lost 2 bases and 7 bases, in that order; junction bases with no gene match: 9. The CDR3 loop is CSVERGQGAGRTQYF. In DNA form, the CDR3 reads TGCAGCGTTGAACGAGGACAGGGGGCTGGAAGGACCCAGTACTTC.

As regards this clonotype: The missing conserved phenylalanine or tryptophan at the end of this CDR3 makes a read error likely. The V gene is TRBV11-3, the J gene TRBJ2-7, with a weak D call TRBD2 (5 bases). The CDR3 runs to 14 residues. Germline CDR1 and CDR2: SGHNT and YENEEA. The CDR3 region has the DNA TGTGCCAGCAGCTTAGGTACGGGAACCTACGACCAGTACTCC. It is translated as CASSLGTGTYDQYS.

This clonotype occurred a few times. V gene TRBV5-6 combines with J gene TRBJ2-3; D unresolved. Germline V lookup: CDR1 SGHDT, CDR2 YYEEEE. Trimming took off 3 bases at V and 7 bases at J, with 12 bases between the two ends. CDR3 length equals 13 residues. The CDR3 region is CASSWVRSYTQYF. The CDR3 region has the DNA TGTGCCAGCAGCTGGGTCCGGAGTTATACGCAGTATTTT.

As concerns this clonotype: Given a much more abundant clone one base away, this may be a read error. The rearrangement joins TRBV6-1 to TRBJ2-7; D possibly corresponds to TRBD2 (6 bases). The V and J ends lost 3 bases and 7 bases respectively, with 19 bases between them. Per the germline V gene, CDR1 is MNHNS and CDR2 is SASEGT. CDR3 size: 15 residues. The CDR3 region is CASSEASTGRLEQYF. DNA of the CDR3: TGTGCCAGCAGTGAGGCTAGCACCGGGAGATTGGAGCAGTACTTC.

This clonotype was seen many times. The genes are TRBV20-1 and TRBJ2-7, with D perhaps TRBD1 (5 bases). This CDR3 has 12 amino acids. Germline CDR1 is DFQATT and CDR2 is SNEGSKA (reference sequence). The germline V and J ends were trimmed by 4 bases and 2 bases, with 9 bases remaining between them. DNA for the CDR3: TGCAGTGCTAAACAGGTGGCCTACGAGCAGTACTTC. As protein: CSAKQVAYEQYF.

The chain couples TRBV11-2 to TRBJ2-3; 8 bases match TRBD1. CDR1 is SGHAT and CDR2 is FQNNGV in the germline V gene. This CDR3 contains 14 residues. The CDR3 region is CVGTLDRGPGTQYF. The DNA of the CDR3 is TGTGTCGGCACCCTAGACAGGGGCCCGGGTACGCAGTATTTT.

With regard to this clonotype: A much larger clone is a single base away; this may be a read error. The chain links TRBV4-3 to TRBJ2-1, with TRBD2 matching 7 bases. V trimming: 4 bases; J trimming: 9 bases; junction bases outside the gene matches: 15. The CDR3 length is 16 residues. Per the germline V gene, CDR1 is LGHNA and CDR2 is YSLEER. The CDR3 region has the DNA TGCGCCAGCAGCCGAGAGGGAATAGCGGGCTCGGGTGAGCAGTTCTTC. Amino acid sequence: CASSREGIAGSGEQFF.

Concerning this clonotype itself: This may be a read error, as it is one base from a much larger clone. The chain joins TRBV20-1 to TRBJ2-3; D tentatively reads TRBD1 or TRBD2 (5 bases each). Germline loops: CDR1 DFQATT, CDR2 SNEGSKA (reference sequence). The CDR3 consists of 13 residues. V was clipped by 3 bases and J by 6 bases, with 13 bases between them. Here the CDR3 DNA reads TGCAGTGCTAGTGAGGGGTGGGTTGATACGCAGTATTTT. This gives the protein CSASEGWVDTQYF.

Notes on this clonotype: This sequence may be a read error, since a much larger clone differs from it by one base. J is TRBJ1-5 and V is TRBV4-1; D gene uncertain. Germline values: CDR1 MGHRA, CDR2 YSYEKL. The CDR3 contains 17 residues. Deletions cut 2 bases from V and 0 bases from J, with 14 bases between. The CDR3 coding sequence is TGCGCCAGCAGCCAAACCACAAGTGGGTATAGCAATCAGCCCCAGCATTTT. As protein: CASSQTTSGYSNQPQHF.

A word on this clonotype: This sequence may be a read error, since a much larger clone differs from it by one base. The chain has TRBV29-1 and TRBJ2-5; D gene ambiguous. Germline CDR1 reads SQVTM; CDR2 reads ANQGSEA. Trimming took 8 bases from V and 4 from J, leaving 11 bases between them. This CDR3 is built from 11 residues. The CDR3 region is CSFESGETQYF. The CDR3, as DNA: TGCAGCTTCGAGTCCGGAGAGACCCAGTACTTC.

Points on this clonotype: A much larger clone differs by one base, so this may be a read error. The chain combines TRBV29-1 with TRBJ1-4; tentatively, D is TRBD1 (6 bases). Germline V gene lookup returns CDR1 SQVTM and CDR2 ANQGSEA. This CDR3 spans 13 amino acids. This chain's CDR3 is CSVRQALNEKLIF. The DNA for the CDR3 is TGCAGCGTTCGACAGGCACTTAATGAAAAACTGATTTTT.

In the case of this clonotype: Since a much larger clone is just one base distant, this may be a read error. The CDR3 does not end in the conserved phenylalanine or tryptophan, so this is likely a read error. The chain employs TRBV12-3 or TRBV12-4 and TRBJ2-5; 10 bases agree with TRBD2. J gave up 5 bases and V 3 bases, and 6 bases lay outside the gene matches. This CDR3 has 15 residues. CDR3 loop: CASSLSGGALETQYC. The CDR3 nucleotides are TGTGCCAGCAGTTTGAGCGGGGGGGCCTTGGAGACCCAGTACTGC.

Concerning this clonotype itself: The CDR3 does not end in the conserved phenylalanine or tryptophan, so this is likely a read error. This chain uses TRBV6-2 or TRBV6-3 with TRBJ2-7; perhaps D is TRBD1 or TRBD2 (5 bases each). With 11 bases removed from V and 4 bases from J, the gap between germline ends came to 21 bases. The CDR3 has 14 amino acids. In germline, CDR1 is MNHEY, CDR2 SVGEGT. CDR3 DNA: TGTGCCGGCAACAGAGGACGGGGACCTTACGAGCAGTACCTC. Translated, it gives CAGNRGRGPYEQYL.